This T cell receptor (beta chain) was observed in a study of Graves' ophthalmopathy and Graves' hyperthyroidism (dated by TCRdb to 2017 to 2018). Regarding the study in general: Peripheral blood was collected at initial diagnosis, prior to any treatment. A discovery set of 100 or so patients (roughly 41 ophthalmopathy, 57 stable hyperthyroidism) was enrolled to explore V-J signatures distinguishing ophthalmopathy from hyperthyroidism. In total, approximately 130 blood samples were TCR-sequenced: approximately 40 ophthalmopathy, some 75 hyperthyroidism and about 17 hyperthyroidism-to-ophthalmopathy patients. In more than 5 hyperthyroidism patients, the T-cell repertoire of thyroid tissue was compared with the T-cell repertoire of blood. Following sampling, methimazole starting at 30 mg daily was administered to hyperthyroidism patients, and high-dose intravenous methylprednisolone was administered to ophthalmopathy patients. The study used signatures of the TCR beta repertoire to tell Graves' ophthalmopathy apart from Graves' hyperthyroidism and to predict which patients would progress to ophthalmopathy. For independent validation, a separate cohort was made up of approximately 19 hyperthyroidism patients plus 17 patients who later progressed from hyperthyroidism to ophthalmopathy. What the work shows at the level of the full study, not this receptor alone: In cross-validation, the 13-signature model distinguished ophthalmopathy from stable hyperthyroidism with 87.88% sensitivity and over 81% specificity, while in the test set the corresponding values were roughly 80% and 75%. Sample size was not predetermined statistically, and investigators were not blinded to group allocation. Most expanded thyroid clonotypes with frequency above 0.001 were also detected in blood, suggesting blood repertoires may reflect the thyroid immune response. In validation, the model predicted ophthalmopathy progression with more than 70% sensitivity and 72.22% specificity; some 13 predicted patients were CT-confirmed with GO in a median of roughly 6.8 months.

The CDR3 sequence holds 15 residues, the cysteine and phenylalanine included. Only the CDR3 DNA is retained, 45 bases long and in frame from the first base. V loses 4 bases, J loses 1 base, and the germline ends lie 11 bases apart. CDR1 and CDR2 are drawn from the germline V gene: ENHRY, SYGVKD. Patients with ophthalmopathy had moderately to severely active disease, with a Clinical Activity Score of 3 or more, a NOSPECS grade of 4 or more, and a disease duration of less than 3 months. Patients with other autoimmune diseases, uncontrolled infections, pregnancy or lactation were excluded. Clinical symptoms, serum thyroxine, TRAb, thyroid ultrasound and orbital computed tomography formed the basis of the diagnosis. PBMCs were isolated from more than 9 ml of fresh peripheral blood by Ficoll-Paque density gradient centrifugation. Total RNA was extracted with Trizol reagent and quality-checked on an Agilent 2100 Bioanalyzer.

This clonotype was observed many times. The antigen it binds to is not known. No much larger clone is present one base from it, and per-base qualities are unavailable. For repertoire sequencing, the TCR beta CDR3 regions were amplified from RNA transcripts. The first round was an RT-PCR using HTBI primers with the Qiagen OneStep RT-PCR kit, and this first round was followed by a second-round multiplex PCR, then size selection and purification. Sequencing of the libraries was carried out on an Illumina HiSeq2000 in paired-end mode with 100 bp reads. The original pipeline was this. SOAPnuke was used for read processing, and reads with adapters, uncalled bases, a mean Phred below 15, or no exact constant-primer or identifier match were discarded. High-quality paired reads were merged with COPE v1.2.5. Each unique nucleotide sequence was treated as a clonotype, and MiTCR v1.1 was used to align the clonotypes to the IMGT TRB V, D and J references. The analysis was limited to V-J combinations with a frequency above 0.0001, which together covered approximately 99% of repertoires. For each V-J combination, a TCR clonal expansion and chaos score was defined as F50 clonal expansion divided by the chaos observed in the TCRdist matrix. Welch's t-statistics and random forest were used to reduce the features to approximately 13 V-J combinations, which were then used as input to a naive Bayes classifier. The Morisita-Horn index was used to measure how similar the thyroid and blood repertoires were. Clones were called with MiXCR by TCRdb after fastp trimmed the public reads at Q25, and only in-frame beta chains were retained. Identical CDR3 protein sequences are pooled into one entry, listed with their most common genes and DNA. None of the V and J calls come from the authors' own analysis; TCRdb made them. The sample includes over 650,000 distinct CDR3 sequences, with about two fifths observed a single time. The ten largest account for more than 2.5% of the sample.

This TCR derives from an adult man with Graves' ophthalmopathy. Sequenced input: peripheral blood. Recombination linked TRBV10-3 to TRBJ1-3; no D gene is confidently identified. CDR3 region: CAISALQSSGNTIYF. DNA sequence: TGTGCCATCAGTGCACTACAGTCATCTGGAAACACCATATATTTT.